The rows below give T cell receptor beta chains drawn from one sample of a study of metastatic and nonmetastatic thyroid tumors. MiXCR reprocessed the PCR reads for TCRdb. The table shows tens of thousands of clones, with approximately 20% occurring only once. The sequencing sample was made of blood. These receptor sequences come from a female donor with papillary thyroid cancer or a benign thyroid nodule (not recorded which). Some clones in this sample may be carry-over from other donors' samples. CDR3s include the opening cysteine and the closing phenylalanine or tryptophan. A D gene is named only where the DNA matches it firmly. A row's size may be missing; if present it is once, few, many or a size class.

v_gene	abundance	d_gene	j_gene	len	CDR3nt	CDR3aa
TRBV3-1	many	.	TRBJ1-1	14	TGTGCCAGCAGCCATCGAGGGGGGGGCACTGAAGCTTTCTTT	CASSHRGGGTEAFF
TRBV5-1	many	.	TRBJ1-1	14	TGCGCCAGCAGCAAACAGGCCGCTGCCACTGAAGCTTTCTTT	CASSKQAAATEAFF
TRBV18	many	.	TRBJ1-1	14	TGTGCCAGCTCACCACCGCCAGGGGACACTGAAGCTTTCTTT	CASSPPPGDTEAFF
TRBV20-1	.	.	TRBJ1-2	15	TGCAGTGCTAGAGATTACGTATCTTCTAACTATGGCTACACCTTC	CSARDYVSSNYGYTF
TRBV2	.	.	TRBJ2-1	12	TGTGCCAGCACCGAGTCCTACAATGAGCAGTTCTTC	CASTESYNEQFF
TRBV6-5	few	TRBD1	TRBJ1-2	14	TGTGCCAGCAGTTACTTGACAGGGGGCGATGGCTACACCTTC	CASSYLTGGDGYTF
TRBV7-2	many	.	TRBJ1-1	15	TGTGCCAGCAGCCCCAACCGGGATTTATGGACTGAAGCTTTCTTT	CASSPNRDLWTEAFF
TRBV6-6	few	TRBD2	TRBJ2-1	17	TGTGCCAGCAGTTTGACTAGCGGGGGGTACTCCTACAATGAGCAGTTCTTC	CASSLTSGGYSYNEQFF
TRBV12-3/TRBV12-4	.	TRBD1	TRBJ1-6	15	TGTGCCAGCAGCTGGAGCGGGACAGGGGACTCACCCCTCCACTTT	CASSWSGTGDSPLHF
TRBV7-7	many	TRBD1	TRBJ2-1	15	TGTGCTAGCAGCCCCGGGGGACAGGGATACAATGAGCAGTTCTTC	CASSPGGQGYNEQFF
TRBV11-2	.	TRBD2	TRBJ2-7	13	TGTGCCAGCAGCGGGGGACTAGCAGCCGAGCAGTACTTC	CASSGGLAAEQYF
TRBV3-1	many	.	TRBJ2-1	16	TGTGCCAGCAGCCAAGGGGGGGGCTCCGTCAGCGATGAGCAGTTCTTC	CASSQGGGSVSDEQFF
TRBV5-1	.	TRBD2	TRBJ2-7	15	TGCGCCAGCAGCGATACTAGCGGGTTCACCTACGAGCAGTACTTC	CASSDTSGFTYEQYF
TRBV6-2/TRBV6-3	many	TRBD1	TRBJ1-1	13	TGTGCCAGCAGGAGACAGGGGGGTCTTGAAGCTTTCTTT	CASRRQGGLEAFF
TRBV5-1	many	TRBD2	TRBJ2-5	14	TGCGCCAGCAGTACGGGGGGGCCTCAGGAGACCCAGTACTTC	CASSTGGPQETQYF
TRBV7-3	.	.	TRBJ2-5	14	TGTGCCAGCAGCCCCCAAGCGGTTGGGGAGACCCAGTACTTC	CASSPQAVGETQYF
TRBV27	many	.	TRBJ2-2	13	TGTGCCAGCAGTACGTGGACAGACGGGGAGCTGTTTTTT	CASSTWTDGELFF
TRBV6-2/TRBV6-3	.	.	TRBJ2-1	14	TGTGCCAGCAGTTCGCCCACTCATACTAATGAGCAGTTCTTC	CASSSPTHTNEQFF
TRBV7-2	many	.	TRBJ2-5	15	TGTGCCAGCAGCTTAGGAGAAACACTAGGAGAGACCCAGTACTTC	CASSLGETLGETQYF
TRBV6-2/TRBV6-3	few	TRBD1	TRBJ2-7	15	TGTGCCAGCAGCCAACGACAGGGGGCAACGAGCGAGCAGTACTTC	CASSQRQGATSEQYF
TRBV6-2/TRBV6-3	.	TRBD2	TRBJ2-7	15	TGTGCCAGCAGTTACTCGCCCGGGACTAGCTACGAGCAGTACTTC	CASSYSPGTSYEQYF
TRBV27	few	.	TRBJ2-2	14	TGTGCCAGTTCTCGTTCAGGGGTGGCCGGGGAGCTGTTTTTT	CASSRSGVAGELFF
TRBV15	.	.	TRBJ1-3	15	TGTGCCACCAGCAGAGTGGGTCAGGGGCGAGACACCATATATTTT	CATSRVGQGRDTIYF
TRBV7-8	many	.	TRBJ2-7	13	TGTGCCAGCAAGATAGCAGGACGATACGAGCAGTACTTC	CASKIAGRYEQYF
TRBV6-1	many	TRBD1	TRBJ1-1	13	TGTGCCAGCAGTAGACAGGGGGCCACTGAAGCTTTCTTT	CASSRQGATEAFF
TRBV11-3	many	TRBD1	TRBJ2-7	15	TGTGCCAGCAGCTTAGGGGGACAGGTGGGCTACGAGCAGTACTTC	CASSLGGQVGYEQYF
TRBV7-3	many	.	TRBJ2-3	14	TGTGCCAGCAGCTTACAGGCGGCCACAGATACGCAGTATTTT	CASSLQAATDTQYF
TRBV6-1	many	TRBD1	TRBJ1-5	15	TGTGCCAGCCGACCACGACAGGGTATCAATCAGCCCCAGCATTTT	CASRPRQGINQPQHF
TRBV5-1	many	.	TRBJ1-1	13	TGTGCCAGCAGCTACAGGTTGCGCACTGAAGCTTTCTTT	CASSYRLRTEAFF
TRBV6-1	many	TRBD2	TRBJ2-5	14	TGTGCCAGCAGCCCCGGGGAGGGGTGGGAGACCCAGTACTTC	CASSPGEGWETQYF
TRBV6-2/TRBV6-3	few	TRBD2	TRBJ2-5	15	TGTGCCAGCAGCTACGGGGGACTAGGGGAAGAGACCCAGTACTTC	CASSYGGLGEETQYF